This entry concerns a single TCR beta chain. This sample is drawn from a study of patients and donors after allogeneic stem cell transplantation. Using its own MiXCR run on the RT-PCR reads, TCRdb lists one record per CDR3 protein. The sample has about 150,000 distinct CDR3 sequences, about 40% seen once; the top ten hold about 50%. Germline V gene lookup returns CDR1 LGHNA and CDR2 YSLEER. This CDR3 comprises 16 residues. Trimming left V 0 bases short and J 0 bases short, with 11 bases between. The TCR originated in a human donor who was either an allogeneic HSCT recipient or a stem cell or donor lymphocyte infusion donor (not recorded which). It is not recorded whose cells these are; they may come from a transplant donor. The gene calls are TRBV4-3 and TRBJ1-2, with D perhaps TRBD1 (6 bases). The sequenced sample was blood, either unsorted or a sorted T cell fraction (not recorded which). The CDR3 sequence is CASSQDPQGTNYGYTF. CDR3 DNA sequence: TGCGCCAGCAGCCAAGACCCGCAGGGGACTAACTATGGCTACACCTTC.